This T cell receptor (beta chain) derives from a study of shared T cell receptors in the human thymus. V lost 4 bases and J lost 0, with 8 bases in between. CDR1 is LNHDA and CDR2 is SQIVND in the germline V gene (reference sequence). This CDR3 comprises 14 residues. The assay was immunoSEQ multiplex PCR, and TCRdb's table has in-frame clones only and misses some. The sample records more than 550,000 clones, 70% to 90% being singletons. These same records also appear under a second study, on human thymus T cells. According to that study: Infants served as donors; they were healthy and Finnish and were having corrective surgery for congenital heart defects. Thymus tissue was removed during corrective cardiac surgery. Seemingly biased V and J gene usage marked thymic and blood repertoires. Highly overlapping thymic repertoires among unrelated individuals were reported in related research.

This clonotype originated in a girl in the first two years of life with a congenital heart defect. The specimen sequenced was thymocytes. The chain has TRBV19 and TRBJ2-3; D might be TRBD2 (6 bases). The CDR3 here is CASSKEGSTDTQYF. The CDR3 nucleotides read TGTGCCAGTAGTAAGGAGGGTAGCACAGATACGCAGTATTTT.